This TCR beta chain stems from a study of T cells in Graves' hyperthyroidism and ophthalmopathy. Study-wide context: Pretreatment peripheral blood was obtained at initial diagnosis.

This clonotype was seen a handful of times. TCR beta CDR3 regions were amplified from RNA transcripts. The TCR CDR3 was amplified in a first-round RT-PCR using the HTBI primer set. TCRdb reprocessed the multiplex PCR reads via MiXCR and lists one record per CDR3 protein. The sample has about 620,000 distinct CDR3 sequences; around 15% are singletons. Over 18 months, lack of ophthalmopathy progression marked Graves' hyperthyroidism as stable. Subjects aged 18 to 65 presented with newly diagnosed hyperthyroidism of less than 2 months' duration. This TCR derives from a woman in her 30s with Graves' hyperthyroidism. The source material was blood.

Here the CDR3 reads CASRTTSGSTGELFF. The CDR3 DNA is TGTGCCAGCAGGACGACTAGCGGGAGCACCGGGGAGCTGTTTTTT. The rearrangement joins TRBV7-2 to TRBJ2-2; 12 bases align to TRBD2. Germline V gene lookup returns CDR1 SGHTA and CDR2 FQGNSA. J gave up 4 bases and V 6 bases, and 3 bases lay outside the gene matches. This CDR3 has 15 residues.